The 20 T cell receptor beta chains below all came from one sample that was sequenced in a study of blood T cell repertoires in COVID-19. The protocol was immunoSEQ multiplex PCR, while the TCRdb copy is restricted to in-frame clones and leaves out a portion. Of nearly 200,000 clones listed, 85% were seen once; the top ten hold 0.9% to 0.95%. Input material: peripheral blood. Source of these receptors: a man aged 55 to 70 with COVID-19, enrolled during active disease.

The gene calls are TRBV9 and TRBJ2-5, with 9 bases lining up with TRBD2. V trimming: 2 bases; J trimming: 1 base; junction bases outside the gene matches: 3. The CDR3 is 15 amino acids. Germline V lookup: CDR1 SGDLS, CDR2 YYNGEE. CDR3 sequence: CASSVYSGSQETQYF. DNA for the CDR3: TGTGCCAGCAGCGTCTATAGCGGGAGCCAAGAGACCCAGTACTTC.

The V and J genes are TRBV5-6 and TRBJ2-3; a weak D match, TRBD1 (5 bases). Germline assignment: CDR1 SGHDT and CDR2 YYEEEE. The CDR3 consists of 14 residues. V was clipped by 2 bases and J by 3 bases, with 10 bases between them. The DNA for the CDR3 is TGTGCCAGCAGCTTAACAAGACAGACAGATACGCAGTATTTT. Its protein is CASSLTRQTDTQYF.

The chain uses TRBV11-2 and TRBJ2-5; 7 nucleotides align to TRBD2. Germline CDR1 SGHAT, CDR2 FQNNGV. Germline trimming cut 0 bases from V and 1 base from J; bases unmatched to any gene: 5. The CDR3 spans 16 residues. The CDR3 sequence is CASSLEGRGPQETQYF. CDR3 DNA: TGTGCCAGCAGCTTAGAGGGGAGGGGCCCCCAAGAGACCCAGTACTTC.

V usage is TRBV5-8 and J usage is TRBJ1-1, with a weak D call TRBD1 (6 bases). This CDR3 is 14 amino acids long. CDR1 is SGHTS, CDR2 YDEGEE, per germline. Trimming took off 2 bases at V and 7 bases at J, with 15 bases between the two ends. CDR3 loop: CASSLFPGQYEAFF. Written as DNA, the CDR3 is TGTGCCAGCAGCTTATTTCCGGGACAATATGAAGCTTTCTTT.

The rearrangement links TRBV3-1 (or the pseudogene TRBV3-2) to TRBJ1-6; 9 nucleotides match TRBD1. The CDR3 runs 17 residues. The ends lost 2 bases at V and 10 bases at J; junction bases unmatched: 12. Germline V lookup: CDR1 LGHDT, CDR2 YNNKEL (reference sequence). In nucleotides, the CDR3 is TGTGCCAGCAGCCAACGACAGGGGGATGTTTTCAGGTCACCCCTCCACTTT. As protein: CASSQRQGDVFRSPLHF.

The CDR3 here is CASSLAQGLNSPLHF. CDR3 coding DNA: TGTGCCAGCAGCTTAGCGCAGGGATTGAATTCACCCCTCCACTTT. The chain combines TRBV7-6 with TRBJ1-6; tentatively, D is TRBD1 (5 bases). Trimming removed 0 bases at V and 7 bases at J, with 10 bases between. Germline CDR1 is SGHVS and CDR2 is FNYEAQ. The CDR3 contains 15 residues.

V is TRBV28 and J is TRBJ1-5; 8 positions match TRBD1. With 3 bases clipped from V and 2 bases from J, the junction kept 3 bases outside the gene matches. Per germline, CDR1 MDHEN and CDR2 SYDVKM. The CDR3 extends over 15 amino acids. The CDR3 coding sequence is TGTGCCAGCAGTTTGGCAGGGGGCGGCAATCAGCCCCAGCATTTT. Protein product: CASSLAGGGNQPQHF. The variable domain in full, completed from reference TRBV28 and TRBJ1-5, reads DVKVTQSSRYLVKRTGEKVFLECVQDMDHENMFWYRQDPGLGLRLIYFSYDVKMKEKGDIPEGYSVSREKKERFSLILESASTNQTSMYLCASSLAGGGNQPQHFGDGTRLSIL.

The CDR3 DNA follows: TGTGCCAGCAGTGCCGAACAGGGGCGCGGGCGGGCAGATACGCAGTATTTT. Translation gives CASSAEQGRGRADTQYF. This chain joins TRBV2 and TRBJ2-3; 7 nucleotides line up with TRBD1. Trimming at V came to 4 bases and at J to 4 bases, leaving 14 bases not matched to a gene. Germline V CDR1 and CDR2: SNHLY, FYNNEI. The CDR3 length is 17 residues.

This clone was seen only a few times. The CDR3 DNA reads TGTGCCAGCTCATATTCGCGGAGCGACACCGGGGAGCTGTTTTTT. It is translated as CASSYSRSDTGELFF. This chain links TRBV18 with TRBJ2-2; D is unclear. Germline lookup yields CDR1 KGHSH and CDR2 LQKENI. V lost 5 bases, J lost 3 bases, and 13 bases lay in between. This CDR3 has 15 amino acids.

This clone occurred a few times. The chain employs TRBV4-2 and TRBJ2-7; no clear D gene. The CDR3 runs to 15 residues. CDR1 is LGHNA and CDR2 is YNFKEQ in the germline V gene. Trimming took off 0 bases at V and 0 bases at J, with 9 bases between the two ends. The CDR3 here is CASSQEEFPSYEQYF. CDR3 DNA: TGTGCCAGCAGCCAAGAGGAGTTTCCCTCCTACGAGCAGTACTTC.

The gene calls are TRBV28 and TRBJ2-7; D possibly corresponds to TRBD1 (6 bases). V lost 5 bases and J lost 2, with 13 bases in between. CDR3 length: 14 residues. Germline V lookup: CDR1 MDHEN, CDR2 SYDVKM. The CDR3 bases are TGTGCCAGCAGTCAACAGGGATGGACCTACGAGCAGTACTTC. Its translation: CASSQQGWTYEQYF.

The J gene is TRBJ2-7, the V gene TRBV5-1; the D gene is possibly TRBD1 (5 bases). Trimming stripped 1 base from V and 0 bases from J, with 17 bases between. Germline V gene sequence: CDR1 SGHRS, CDR2 YFSETQ. The CDR3 contains 17 residues. CDR3 loop: CASSLMGLSTLSYEQYF. The CDR3, as DNA: TGCGCCAGCAGCTTGATGGGGCTCTCCACCCTCTCCTACGAGCAGTACTTC.

This clone was counted once. This chain joins TRBV19 and TRBJ1-1; possibly TRBD1 for D (5 bases). V lost 4 bases to trimming and J lost 9 bases, with 9 bases between them. Germline lookup yields CDR1 LNHDA and CDR2 SQIVND (reference sequence). The CDR3 covers 11 residues. The CDR3 DNA reads TGTGCCAGTAGTACGGAGGGGCAAGCTTTCTTT. Translated: CASSTEGQAFF.

V usage is TRBV30 and J usage is TRBJ1-1; no firm D call. V was shortened by 2 bases and J by 11 bases, with 15 bases between the two germline ends. This CDR3 contains 12 residues. Germline CDR1 GTSNPN, CDR2 SVGIG (reference sequence). The CDR3 sequence: CAWSPTRVGAFF. CDR3 DNA sequence: TGTGCCTGGAGTCCCACACGGGTTGGCGCTTTCTTT.

The chain combines TRBV5-1 with TRBJ2-6; TRBD1 might be the D (6 bases). Germline V gene data show CDR1 as SGHRS and CDR2 as YFSETQ. Between the trimmed V and J ends, which lost 4 bases and 0 bases, there was a span of 17 bases. The CDR3 is 18 amino acids. The CDR3 nucleotides are TGCGCCAGCAGCCTCCGGCTACAGGGTAACTCTGGGGCCAACGTCCTGACTTTC. Residues: CASSLRLQGNSGANVLTF.

This clone was seen only a few times. The chain employs TRBV9 and TRBJ1-2, with 7 bases aligning to TRBD1. The V segment lost 7 bases and the J segment 2 bases; nucleotides outside the gene matches: 2. Germline-derived CDR1 and CDR2 are SGDLS and YYNGEE. The CDR3 length is 12 residues. The CDR3 is CASGRGNYGYTF. DNA of the CDR3: TGTGCCAGCGGCAGGGGGAACTATGGCTACACCTTC.

This clone was seen only once. The V gene is TRBV7-2, the J gene TRBJ1-3, with TRBD1 matching over 9 bases. The V segment lost 5 bases and the J segment 4 bases; nucleotides outside the gene matches: 3. Germline CDR1 and CDR2: SGHTA and FQGNSA. This CDR3 has 14 amino acids. This chain's CDR3 is CASSPTGGGNTIYF. The CDR3 DNA reads as TGTGCCAGCAGCCCGACAGGGGGAGGAAACACCATATATTTT.

The chain recombines TRBV11-2 with TRBJ2-1; possibly TRBD1 for D (6 bases). The CDR3 totals 18 residues. With 0 bases removed from V and 9 bases from J, the gap between germline ends came to 24 bases. The germline V gene encodes CDR1 SGHAT and CDR2 FQNNGV. The CDR3 is CASSLDLGRGRRAGEQFF. The CDR3, as DNA: TGTGCCAGCAGCTTAGATTTGGGCAGGGGACGTAGGGCGGGTGAGCAGTTCTTC.

The chain has TRBV10-3 and TRBJ2-3; 7 bases agree with TRBD1. The V and J ends lost 4 bases and 4 bases, in that order; junction bases with no gene match: 5. The CDR3 runs 14 residues. Germline V gene lookup returns CDR1 ENHRY and CDR2 SYGVKD. The CDR3 nucleotides are TGTGCCATCAGTGGAGGGCAGGGGGCAGATACGCAGTATTTT. Its protein is CAISGGQGADTQYF.

The genes are TRBV30 and TRBJ2-5, with 10 bases lining up with TRBD1. V dropped 4 bases and J dropped 4; count of bases not matched to a gene: 6. Germline V lookup: CDR1 GTSNPN, CDR2 SVGIG (reference sequence). This CDR3 comprises 14 residues. The CDR3 nucleotides read TGTGCCTGGACAGGACAGGGGGTACGAGAGACCCAGTACTTC. Protein product: CAWTGQGVRETQYF.